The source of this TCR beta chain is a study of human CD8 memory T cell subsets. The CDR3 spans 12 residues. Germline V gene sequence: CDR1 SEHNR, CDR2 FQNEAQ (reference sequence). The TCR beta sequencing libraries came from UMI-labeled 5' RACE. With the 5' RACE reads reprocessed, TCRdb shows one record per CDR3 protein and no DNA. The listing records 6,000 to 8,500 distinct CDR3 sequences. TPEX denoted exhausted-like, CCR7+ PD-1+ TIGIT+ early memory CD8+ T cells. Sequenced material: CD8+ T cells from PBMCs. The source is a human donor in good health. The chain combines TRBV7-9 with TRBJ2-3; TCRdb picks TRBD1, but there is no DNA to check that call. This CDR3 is CASSNRGDTQYF.